Described below is a single T cell receptor (beta chain) sequence and its context. Its antigen is not known. This sample stems from a study of OX40 agonist ivuxolimab in advanced cancers. Study-wide points: Both blood CD4+ and CD8+ T cells showed clonal growth by week 6 at 0.1 to 3.0 mg/kg.

Drawing of blood for sampling happened at baseline, at cycle 4 day 1, and at cycle 7 day 1. The CDR3 extends over 13 amino acids. Between the trimmed V and J ends, which lost 6 bases and 2 bases, there was a span of 8 bases. Germline V gives CDR1 MNHNS, CDR2 SASEGT. Sequenced by immunoSEQ multiplex PCR; TCRdb stores in-frame clones only, minus some. The sample records around 80,000 clones, around 90% being singletons. Sequencing used CD4+ or CD8+ T cells sorted from blood, obtained in a trial of the OX40 agonist ivuxolimab. The chain recombines TRBV6-1 with TRBJ1-5; D is perhaps TRBD1 (5 bases). This sequence was found in an adult with an advanced solid tumor such as melanoma, head and neck, liver or kidney cancer. The CDR3 spells CASRSGGNQPQHF. The DNA of the CDR3 is TGTGCCAGCAGGTCGGGGGGCAATCAGCCCCAGCATTTT.